The 21 T cell receptor beta chains below come from one sample, sequenced in a study of blood T cell repertoires in COVID-19. Some clones are missing from TCRdb's copy, which holds only in-frame ones; the method was immunoSEQ multiplex PCR. The profile shows some 100,000 clones, more than 75% of them singletons. Specimen: peripheral blood. The receptor source for this set is a woman aged 80 or over with active COVID-19.

This clone was picked up one time. The gene calls are TRBV6-8 and TRBJ1-2; tentatively, D is TRBD1 (6 bases). V gave up 6 bases and J gave up 8 bases, with 13 bases separating them. The CDR3 has 12 residues. Per the germline V gene, CDR1 is MNHGY and CDR2 is SAAAGT. The CDR3 sequence: CASSRGGGGYTF. In DNA, the CDR3 is TGTGCCAGCAGCCGAGGGGGGGGCGGCTACACCTTC.

V gene TRBV18 combines with J gene TRBJ2-2; D ambiguous. This CDR3 is 15 amino acids long. Germline V gives CDR1 KGHSH, CDR2 LQKENI. Trimming took off 1 base at V and 5 bases at J, with 11 bases between the two ends. CDR3 bases: TGTGCCAGCTCACCACGGATGTCGGGTACCGGGGAGCTGTTTTTT. It yields the protein CASSPRMSGTGELFF. Combining the CDR3 with reference TRBV18 and TRBJ2-2 gives the whole variable domain NAGVMQNPRHLVRRRGQEARLRCSPMKGHSHVYWYRQLPEEGLKFMVYLQKENIIDESGMPKERFSAEFPKEGPSILRIQQVVRGDSAAYFCASSPRMSGTGELFFGEGSRLTVL.

Sample share makes this clone large. V is TRBV3-1 (or the pseudogene TRBV3-2) and J is TRBJ2-7, with 12 bases lining up with TRBD1. Unmatched junction bases numbered 5, after V lost 7 bases and J lost 7 bases. The CDR3 spans 13 residues. Germline CDR1 reads LGHDT; CDR2 reads YNNKEL (reference sequence). The CDR3 DNA sequence: TGTGCCAGCAAGGGACAGGGGGCTGTTGAGCAGTACTTC. Translated, it gives CASKGQGAVEQYF.

The rearrangement uses TRBV5-1 and TRBJ2-5; D is undetermined. The CDR3 extends over 13 amino acids. V lost 1 base to trimming and J lost 4 bases, with 8 bases between them. Germline V lookup: CDR1 SGHRS, CDR2 YFSETQ. The CDR3 bases are TGCGCCAGCAGCTTGTTAGTCGGAGAGACCCAGTACTTC. It is translated as CASSLLVGETQYF.

This clone was found once. The J gene is TRBJ2-1, the V gene TRBV29-1; 8 bases are shared with TRBD2. This CDR3 comprises 15 residues. Trimming cost V 5 bases and J 5 bases; bases outside gene matches: 11. Germline V gives CDR1 SQVTM, CDR2 ANQGSEA. CDR3 coding DNA: TGCAGCGTTATTCGGGAGGGTGTTATAGACAATGAGCAGTTCTTC. This codes for CSVIREGVIDNEQFF.

The gene calls are TRBV25-1 and TRBJ1-5; possible D gene TRBD1, 5 bases. Trimming cost V 1 base and J 4 bases, with 11 bases left between them. CDR1 and CDR2 from the germline V gene are MGHDK and SYGVNS. There are 15 residues in the CDR3. The CDR3 region has the DNA TGTGCCAGCAGTGAATTGCAGGGTGCGAATCAGCCCCAGCATTTT. Protein: CASSELQGANQPQHF.

This chain links TRBV28 with TRBJ2-7; 7 nucleotides align to TRBD1. The CDR3 extends over 15 amino acids. CDR1 is MDHEN and CDR2 is SYDVKM in the germline V gene. The ends lost 3 bases at V and 6 bases at J; junction bases unmatched: 11. The CDR3, as DNA: TGTGCCAGCAGTTTCGCCGGGACAGTTACAAGCGAGCAGTACTTC. It translates to CASSFAGTVTSEQYF.

This clone showed up just a few times. The gene calls are TRBV28 and TRBJ1-6, with D possibly matching TRBD1 (5 bases). In germline, CDR1 is MDHEN, CDR2 SYDVKM. Trimming took off 9 bases at V and 11 bases at J, with 17 bases between the two ends. This CDR3 has 13 residues. The CDR3 coding sequence is TGTGCCAGAGTTGAGGTAGGGGAGGCACCCCTCCACTTT. It translates to CARVEVGEAPLHF.

This clone was seen more than once but under ten times. The chain joins TRBV30 to TRBJ1-5; D is undetermined. Germline assignment: CDR1 GTSNPN and CDR2 SVGIG (reference sequence). This CDR3 is 15 amino acids long. V was cut by 2 bases and J by 0 bases, with 11 bases left in between. CDR3 coding DNA: TGTGCCTGGAGTTTCGGAGGGTATAGCAATCAGCCCCAGCATTTT. Translated, it gives CAWSFGGYSNQPQHF.

The chain is built from TRBV5-1 and TRBJ1-6; D uncertain. The length of the CDR3 is 16 residues. Trimming left V 0 bases short and J 0 bases short, with 7 bases between. CDR1 is SGHRS, CDR2 YFSETQ, per germline. CDR3 nucleotides: TGCGCCAGCAGCTTGGAACAGAGCTCCTATAATTCACCCCTCCACTTT. As protein: CASSLEQSSYNSPLHF.

The chain carries TRBV7-2 and TRBJ2-7; 10 bases are a match to TRBD2. The J segment lost 4 bases and the V segment lost 1 base, leaving 4 bases of the junction unmatched. The V gene's germline CDR1 is SGHTA and CDR2 FQGNSA. The CDR3 is made up of 15 amino acids. The CDR3 DNA reads as TGTGCCAGCAGCTTAGGAGTACTAGCGGGGTACGAGCAGTACTTC. It specifies CASSLGVLAGYEQYF. The full variable domain, in which reference TRBV7-2 and TRBJ2-7 provide the parts outside the CDR3, is GAGVSQSPSNKVTEKGKDVELRCDPISGHTALYWYRQSLGQGLEFLIYFQGNSAPDKSGLPSDRFSAERTGGSVSTLTIQRTQQEDSAVYLCASSLGVLAGYEQYFGPGTRLTVT.

The V gene is TRBV28, the J gene TRBJ2-5; D might be TRBD2 (5 bases). This CDR3 is 13 amino acids long. The V gene lost 4 bases and the J gene lost 3 bases, with 9 bases spanning the gap. Germline V gene lookup returns CDR1 MDHEN and CDR2 SYDVKM. The CDR3 reads CASSSGYEETQYF. CDR3 DNA sequence: TGTGCCAGCAGTTCGGGGTATGAAGAGACCCAGTACTTC.

As for this clone: No conserved phenylalanine or tryptophan is present at the end of the CDR3, so a read error is the likely explanation. The DNA is left out, because the CDR3 cannot be placed on it with certainty; the CDR3 is given as TCRdb lists it. The chain employs TRBV28 and TRBJ2-7; the table's D call, TRBD2, has no DNA check behind it. Germline assignment: CDR1 MDHEN and CDR2 SYDVKM. The CDR3 has 13 amino acids, counting both end residues. The CDR3 loop reads CASSPALAGSQRI.

J is TRBJ2-1 and V is TRBV2, with 8 bases that match TRBD2. This CDR3 has 16 residues. Germline-derived CDR1 and CDR2 are SNHLY and FYNNEI. After removal of 0 bases from V and 5 bases from J, the junction contained 6 bases not matched to a gene. In DNA, the CDR3 is TGTGCCAGCAGTGAAGCGCCAGGACTAGCCGACAATGAGCAGTTCTTC. Its protein is CASSEAPGLADNEQFF.

CDR3 in amino acids: CASSRQGNQPQHF. In DNA, the CDR3 is TGTGCCAGCAGTCGACAGGGCAATCAGCCCCAGCATTTT. The rearrangement uses TRBV2 and TRBJ1-5, with D maybe TRBD1 (6 bases). This CDR3 contains 13 residues. Germline V lookup: CDR1 SNHLY, CDR2 FYNNEI. V dropped 5 bases and J dropped 2 bases, with 7 bases sitting between them.

The chain joins TRBV12-3 or TRBV12-4 to TRBJ1-2, with 8 bases fitting TRBD1. The length of the CDR3 is 12 residues. Trimming took 7 bases from V and 4 from J; bases not matched to a gene: 2. The CDR3 region has the DNA TGTGCCAGCACCACAGGGGGCTATGGCTACACCTTC. Its protein product is CASTTGGYGYTF.

This clone was observed a few times. The chain is built from TRBV19 and TRBJ1-5, with D possibly matching TRBD1 (5 bases). The germline V gene encodes CDR1 LNHDA and CDR2 SQIVND (reference sequence). The CDR3 has 17 amino acids. V lost 0 bases and J 1 base, leaving 13 bases between the germline ends. The CDR3 sequence is CASSIDFPGLSNQPQHF. DNA for the CDR3: TGTGCCAGTAGTATAGATTTCCCGGGACTCAGCAATCAGCCCCAGCATTTT.

This chain uses TRBV6-4 with TRBJ2-7; 8 bases are a match to TRBD2. The CDR3 has 15 amino acids. Trimming took 4 bases from V and 3 from J; bases not matched to a gene: 8. CDR1 and CDR2 (germline): MRHNA, SNTAGT. This CDR3 is CASSASGGTYYEQYF. The DNA for the CDR3 is TGTGCCAGCAGTGCCTCGGGGGGGACGTACTACGAGCAGTACTTC.

The chain is built from TRBV28 and TRBJ2-1; 9 nucleotides match TRBD1. Germline loops: CDR1 MDHEN, CDR2 SYDVKM. This CDR3 region has 17 residues. V trimming: 5 bases; J trimming: 7 bases; junction bases outside the gene matches: 15. CDR3: CASSTITAIQGANEQFF. The CDR3, as DNA: TGTGCCAGCAGTACCATAACGGCGATACAGGGGGCAAATGAGCAGTTCTTC.

Comments on this clone: The CDR3 does not end in the conserved phenylalanine or tryptophan, so this is likely a read error. The limits of the CDR3 on the DNA are not certain, so only TCRdb's listed CDR3 is given. V is TRBV20-1 and J is TRBJ1-1. CDR1 is DFQATT and CDR2 is SNEGSKA in the germline V gene (reference sequence). With termini counted, the CDR3 has 10 amino acids. CDR3 amino acids: CSASFLSSTL.

V usage is TRBV28 and J usage is TRBJ1-2; D gene uncertain. Germline CDR1 and CDR2: MDHEN and SYDVKM. V lost 3 bases to trimming and J lost 5 bases, with 10 bases between them. The CDR3 totals 13 residues. CDR3 bases: TGTGCCAGCAGTTTGACCCCGGGGTATGGCTACACCTTC. This translates into CASSLTPGYGYTF.